This TCR beta chain emerged from a study of PD-1 blockade in mismatch repair-deficient tumors. Study at large: Patients had about eleven mismatch repair-deficient cancer types and were previously treated and progressing.

Assay: immunoSEQ multiplex PCR; the TCRdb copy retains only in-frame clones and omits some. Among about 25,000 clones, approximately 88% were seen once, and the ten largest hold 2.5% to 3.5%. A few pembrolizumab responders had their TCRs sequenced. Worth noting for this clone: The antigen remains unidentified.

The CDR3 totals 15 residues. V was trimmed by 5 bases and J by 2 bases, leaving 15 bases between them. The germline gives CDR1 MNHEY, CDR2 SVGAGI. Broader study findings: Rapid post-treatment expansion, then contraction, generally preceding radiologic response, marked tumor-resident clones.

Sequencing was performed on PBMCs, taken before pembrolizumab treatment. The clonotype comes from an adult with mismatch repair-deficient cancer. The chain recombines TRBV6-5 with TRBJ1-1, with D perhaps matching TRBD1 (6 bases). CDR3 DNA sequence: TGTGCCAGCAGTCCCCCCGGGGGGCGTAACACTGAAGCTTTCTTT. It specifies CASSPPGGRNTEAFF.